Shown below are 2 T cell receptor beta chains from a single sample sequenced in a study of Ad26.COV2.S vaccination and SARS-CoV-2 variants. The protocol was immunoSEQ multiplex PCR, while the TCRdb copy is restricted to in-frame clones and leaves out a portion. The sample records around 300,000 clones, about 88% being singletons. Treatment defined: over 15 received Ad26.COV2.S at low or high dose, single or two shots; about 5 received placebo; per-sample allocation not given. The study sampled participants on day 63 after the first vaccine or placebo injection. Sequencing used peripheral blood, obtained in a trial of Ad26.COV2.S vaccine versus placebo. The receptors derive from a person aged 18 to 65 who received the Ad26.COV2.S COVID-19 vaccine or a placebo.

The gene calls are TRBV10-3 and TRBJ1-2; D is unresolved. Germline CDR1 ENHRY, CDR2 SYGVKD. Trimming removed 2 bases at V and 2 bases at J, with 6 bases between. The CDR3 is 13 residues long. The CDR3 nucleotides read TGTGCCATCAGTGAGCAACAGAACTATGGCTACACCTTC. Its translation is CAISEQQNYGYTF.

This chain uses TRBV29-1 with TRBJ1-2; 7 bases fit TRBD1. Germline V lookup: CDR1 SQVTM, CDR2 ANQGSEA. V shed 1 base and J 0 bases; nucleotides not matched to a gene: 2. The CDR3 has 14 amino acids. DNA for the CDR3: TGCAGCGTTGAAGGCGGACAGGCTAACTATGGCTACACCTTC. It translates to CSVEGGQANYGYTF.